This entry is about one TCR beta chain. Its binding antigen is unknown. Per-base quality was not reported, and no clone a single base away is much larger than it. This sample is part of a study of T cell changes during pregnancy in multiple sclerosis (dated by TCRdb to between 2018 and 2021). Background on the whole study: Changes in the T cell repertoire over the course of pregnancy were examined in this study in women with multiple sclerosis.

V lost 1 base and J lost 1 base, and the count of bases not matched to a germline gene is 4. Inclusive of the bounding cysteine and phenylalanine, the CDR3 is 17 residues long. Only CDR3 DNA is held: 51 bases, read in frame from base 1. Via the germline V gene, CDR1 is LGHNA and CDR2 YSLEER. The receptor library was made with the immunoSEQ multiplex PCR assay. The immuneACCESS repertoire file appears here via TCRdb, limited to in-frame rearrangements. These files lack a portion of the clones; in checked studies, under half of the deficit traces to unresolved V genes, and the cause of the others is not known. This sample holds 36,000 or so clones; approximately 91% were observed only once. Clones ranked in the top ten supply about 10% of the sample.

The TCR originated in a female donor with multiple sclerosis, enrolled in a pregnancy study. The receptor chain draws on TRBV4-3 and TRBJ2-2; TRBD2 lines up with 9 middle nucleotides. The starting material was CD8+ T cells from peripheral blood mononuclear cells, obtained in the third trimester of pregnancy. The sequenced DNA is TGCGCCAGCAGCCAAGGGCTTAGCGGGGGGAACACCGGGGAGCTGTTTTTT. Translated, this gives CASSQGLSGGNTGELFF.